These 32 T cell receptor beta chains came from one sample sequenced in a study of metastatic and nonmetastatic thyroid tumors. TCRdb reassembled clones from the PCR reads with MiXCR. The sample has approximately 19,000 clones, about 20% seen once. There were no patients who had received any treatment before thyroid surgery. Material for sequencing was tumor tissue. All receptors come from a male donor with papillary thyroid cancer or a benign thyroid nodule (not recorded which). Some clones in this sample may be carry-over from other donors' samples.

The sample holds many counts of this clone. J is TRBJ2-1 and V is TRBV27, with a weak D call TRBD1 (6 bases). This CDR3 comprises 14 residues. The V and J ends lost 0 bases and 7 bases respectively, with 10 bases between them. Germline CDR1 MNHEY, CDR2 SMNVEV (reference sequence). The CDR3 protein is CASSLSWDINEQFF. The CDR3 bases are TGTGCCAGCAGTTTATCGTGGGACATTAATGAGCAGTTCTTC.

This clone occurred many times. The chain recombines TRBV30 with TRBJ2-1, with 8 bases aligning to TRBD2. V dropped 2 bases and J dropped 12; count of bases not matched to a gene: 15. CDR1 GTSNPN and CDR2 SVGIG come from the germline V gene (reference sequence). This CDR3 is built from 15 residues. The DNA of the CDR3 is TGTGCCTGGAGTAACGGGGGGGGACTTGAGGATGGGCAGTTCTTC. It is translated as CAWSNGGGLEDGQFF.

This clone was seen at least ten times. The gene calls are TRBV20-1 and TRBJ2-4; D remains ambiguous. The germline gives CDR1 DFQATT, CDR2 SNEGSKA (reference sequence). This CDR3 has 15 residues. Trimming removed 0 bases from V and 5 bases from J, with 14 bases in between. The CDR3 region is CSARDFAPSQNIQYF. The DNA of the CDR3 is TGCAGTGCTAGAGATTTTGCGCCCTCGCAAAACATTCAGTACTTC.

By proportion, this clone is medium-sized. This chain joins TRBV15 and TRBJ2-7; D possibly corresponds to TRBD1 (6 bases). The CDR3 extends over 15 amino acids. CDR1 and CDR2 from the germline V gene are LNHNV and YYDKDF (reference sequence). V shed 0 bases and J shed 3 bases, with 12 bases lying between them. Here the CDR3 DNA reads TGTGCCACCAGCAGAGATCGGGGACACAGCTACGAGCAGTACTTC. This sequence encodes CATSRDRGHSYEQYF.

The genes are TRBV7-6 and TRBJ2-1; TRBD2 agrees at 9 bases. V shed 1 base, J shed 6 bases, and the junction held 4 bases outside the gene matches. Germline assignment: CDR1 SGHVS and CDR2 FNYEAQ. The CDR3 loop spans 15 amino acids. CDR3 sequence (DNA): TGTGCCAGCAGCTTAGGGACTAGCGAGGTCAATGAGCAGTTCTTC. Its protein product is CASSLGTSEVNEQFF.

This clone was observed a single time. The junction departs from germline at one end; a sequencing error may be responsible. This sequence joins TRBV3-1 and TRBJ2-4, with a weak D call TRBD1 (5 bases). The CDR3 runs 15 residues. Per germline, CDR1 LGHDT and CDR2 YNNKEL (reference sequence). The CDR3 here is CASSQSFEGLDILNF. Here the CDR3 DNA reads TGTGCCAGCAGCCAAAGCTTTGAAGGGCTGGACATTCTGAACTTC.

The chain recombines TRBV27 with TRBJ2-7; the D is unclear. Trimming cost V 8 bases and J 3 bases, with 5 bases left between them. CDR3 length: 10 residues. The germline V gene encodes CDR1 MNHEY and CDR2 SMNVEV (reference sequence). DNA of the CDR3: TGTGCCAGCGGCGACTACGAGCAGTACTTC. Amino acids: CASGDYEQYF.

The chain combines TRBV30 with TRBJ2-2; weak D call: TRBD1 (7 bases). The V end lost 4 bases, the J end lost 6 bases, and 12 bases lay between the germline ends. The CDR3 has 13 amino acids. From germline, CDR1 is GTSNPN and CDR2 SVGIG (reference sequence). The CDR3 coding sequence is TGTGCCTGGAACACAGGGGAGGCCGGGGAGCTGTTTTTT. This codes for CAWNTGEAGELFF.

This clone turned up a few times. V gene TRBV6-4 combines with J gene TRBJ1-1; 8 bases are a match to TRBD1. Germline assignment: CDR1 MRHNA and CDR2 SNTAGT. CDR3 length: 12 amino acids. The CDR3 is CAQGGGSTEAFF. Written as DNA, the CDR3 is TGTGCACAGGGGGGGGGATCCACTGAAGCTTTCTTT.

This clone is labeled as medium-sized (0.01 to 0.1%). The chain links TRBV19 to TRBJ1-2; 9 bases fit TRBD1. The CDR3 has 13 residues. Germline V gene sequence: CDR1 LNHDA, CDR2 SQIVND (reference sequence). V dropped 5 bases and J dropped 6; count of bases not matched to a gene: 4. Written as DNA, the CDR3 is TGTGCCAGTAGTCCACAGGGGGCAAATGGCTACACCTTC. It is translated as CASSPQGANGYTF.

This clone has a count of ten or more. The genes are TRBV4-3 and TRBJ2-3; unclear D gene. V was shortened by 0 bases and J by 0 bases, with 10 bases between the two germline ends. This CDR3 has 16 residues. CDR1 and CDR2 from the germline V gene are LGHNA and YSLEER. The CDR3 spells CASSQDPRLSTDTQYF. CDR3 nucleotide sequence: TGCGCCAGCAGCCAAGATCCACGCCTAAGCACAGATACGCAGTATTTT.

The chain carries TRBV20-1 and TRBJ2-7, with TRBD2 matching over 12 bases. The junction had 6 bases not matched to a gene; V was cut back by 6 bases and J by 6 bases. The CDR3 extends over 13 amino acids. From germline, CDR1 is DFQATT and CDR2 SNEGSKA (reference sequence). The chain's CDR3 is CSARLAGAGEQYF. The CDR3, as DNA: TGCAGTGCCAGACTAGCGGGAGCGGGCGAGCAGTACTTC.

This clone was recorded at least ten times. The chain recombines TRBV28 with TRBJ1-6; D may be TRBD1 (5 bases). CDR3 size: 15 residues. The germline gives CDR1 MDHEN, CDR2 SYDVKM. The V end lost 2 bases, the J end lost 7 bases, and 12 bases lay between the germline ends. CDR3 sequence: CASSLSLTANSPLHF. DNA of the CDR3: TGTGCCAGCAGTTTAAGTTTGACAGCAAATTCACCCCTCCACTTT.

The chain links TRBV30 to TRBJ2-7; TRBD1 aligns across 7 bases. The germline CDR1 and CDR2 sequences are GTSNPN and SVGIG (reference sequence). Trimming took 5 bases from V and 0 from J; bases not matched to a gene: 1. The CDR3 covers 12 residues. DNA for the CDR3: TGTGCCTGGGGGGACAGCTCCTACGAGCAGTACTTC. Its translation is CAWGDSSYEQYF.

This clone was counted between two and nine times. The CDR3 DNA reads as TGCGCCAGCAGCTTTAGCGGGAGTCGGGTAGATACGCAGTATTTT. Protein sequence: CASSFSGSRVDTQYF. The chain joins TRBV5-1 to TRBJ2-3; 9 bases fit TRBD2. The J segment lost 5 bases and the V segment lost 2 bases, leaving 6 bases of the junction unmatched. Germline V gene data show CDR1 as SGHRS and CDR2 as YFSETQ. The CDR3 has 15 amino acids.

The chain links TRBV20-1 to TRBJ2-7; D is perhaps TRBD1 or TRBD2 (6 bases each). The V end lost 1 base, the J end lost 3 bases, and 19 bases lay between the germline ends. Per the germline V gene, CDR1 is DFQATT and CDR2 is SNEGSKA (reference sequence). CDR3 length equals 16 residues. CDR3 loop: CSARGWVGGGHYEQYF. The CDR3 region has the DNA TGCAGTGCTAGAGGGTGGGTTGGAGGGGGACACTACGAGCAGTACTTC.

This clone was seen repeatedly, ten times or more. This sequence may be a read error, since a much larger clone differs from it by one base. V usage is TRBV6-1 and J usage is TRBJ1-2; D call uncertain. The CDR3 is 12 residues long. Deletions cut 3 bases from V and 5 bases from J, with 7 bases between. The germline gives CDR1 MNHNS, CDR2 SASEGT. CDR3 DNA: TGTGCCAGCAGTGAGCACGGATATGGCTACACCTTC. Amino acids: CASSEHGYGYTF.

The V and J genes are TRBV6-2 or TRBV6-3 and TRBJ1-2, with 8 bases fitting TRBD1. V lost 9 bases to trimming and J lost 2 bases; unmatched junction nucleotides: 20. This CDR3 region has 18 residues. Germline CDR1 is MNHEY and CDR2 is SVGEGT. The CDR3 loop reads CARNYFTLTGGPNYGYTF. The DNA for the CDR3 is TGTGCCAGAAATTACTTTACACTCACAGGGGGTCCCAACTATGGCTACACCTTC.

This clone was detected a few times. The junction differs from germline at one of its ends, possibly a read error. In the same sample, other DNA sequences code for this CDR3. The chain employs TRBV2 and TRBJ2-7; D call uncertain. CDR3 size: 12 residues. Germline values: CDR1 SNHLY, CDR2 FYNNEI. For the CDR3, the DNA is TGTGCCAGTCGTGACGTATCCTACGAGCAGTACTTT. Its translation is CASRDVSYEQYF.

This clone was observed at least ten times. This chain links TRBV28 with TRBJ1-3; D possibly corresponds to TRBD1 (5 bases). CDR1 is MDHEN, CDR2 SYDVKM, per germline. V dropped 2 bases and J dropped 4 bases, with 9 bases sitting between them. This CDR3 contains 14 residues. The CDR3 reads CASSLQGNGNTIYF. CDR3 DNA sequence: TGTGCCAGCAGTTTACAGGGAAACGGAAACACCATATATTTT.

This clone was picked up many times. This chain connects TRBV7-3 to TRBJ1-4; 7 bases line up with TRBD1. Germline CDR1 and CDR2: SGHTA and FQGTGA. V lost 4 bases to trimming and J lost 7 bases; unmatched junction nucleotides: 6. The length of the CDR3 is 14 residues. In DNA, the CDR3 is TGTGCCAGCAGCTCGACAGGGACATTTGAAAAACTGTTTTTT. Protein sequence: CASSSTGTFEKLFF.

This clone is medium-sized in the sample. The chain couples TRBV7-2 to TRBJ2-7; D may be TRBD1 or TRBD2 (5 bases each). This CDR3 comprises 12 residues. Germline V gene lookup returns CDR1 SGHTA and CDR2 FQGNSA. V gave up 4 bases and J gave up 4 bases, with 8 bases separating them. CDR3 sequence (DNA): TGTGCCAGCAGCTATTGGGGGTACGAGCAGTACTTC. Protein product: CASSYWGYEQYF. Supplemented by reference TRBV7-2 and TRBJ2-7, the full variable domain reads GAGVSQSPSNKVTEKGKDVELRCDPISGHTALYWYRQSLGQGLEFLIYFQGNSAPDKSGLPSDRFSAERTGGSVSTLTIQRTQQEDSAVYLCASSYWGYEQYFGPGTRLTVT.

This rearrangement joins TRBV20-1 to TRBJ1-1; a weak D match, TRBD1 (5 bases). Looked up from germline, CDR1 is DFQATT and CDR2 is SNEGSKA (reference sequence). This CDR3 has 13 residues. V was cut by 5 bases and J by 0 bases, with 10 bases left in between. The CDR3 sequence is CSAPRQLNTEAFF. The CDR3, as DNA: TGCAGTGCTCCGAGACAGCTGAACACTGAAGCTTTCTTT.

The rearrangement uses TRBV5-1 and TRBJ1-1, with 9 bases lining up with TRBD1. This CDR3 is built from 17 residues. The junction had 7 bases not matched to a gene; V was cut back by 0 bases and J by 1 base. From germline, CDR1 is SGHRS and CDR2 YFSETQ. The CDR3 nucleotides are TGCGCCAGCAGCTTGGGTCCACGACAGGGGGGGAACACTGAAGCTTTCTTT. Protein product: CASSLGPRQGGNTEAFF.

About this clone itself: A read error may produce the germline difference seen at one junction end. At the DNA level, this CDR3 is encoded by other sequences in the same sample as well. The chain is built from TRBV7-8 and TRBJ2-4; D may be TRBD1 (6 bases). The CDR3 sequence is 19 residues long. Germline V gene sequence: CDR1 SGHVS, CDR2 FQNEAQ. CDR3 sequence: CASSSRPGLQGWAKNIQYF. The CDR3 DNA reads TGCGCCAGCAGCTCTCGCCCCGGCCTACAGGGTTGGGCCAAAAACATTCAGTACTTC. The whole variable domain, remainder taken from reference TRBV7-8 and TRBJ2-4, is GAGVSQSPRYKVAKRGQDVALRCDPISGHVSLFWYQQALGQGPEFLTYFQNEAQLDKSGLPSDRFFAERPEGSVSTLKIQRTQQEDSAVYLCASSSRPGLQGWAKNIQYFGAGTRLSVL.

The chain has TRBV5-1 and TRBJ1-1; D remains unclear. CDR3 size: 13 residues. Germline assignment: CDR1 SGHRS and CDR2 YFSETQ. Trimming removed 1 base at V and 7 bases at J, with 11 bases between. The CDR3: CASSLSGGFEAFF. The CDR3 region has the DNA TGCGCCAGCAGCTTGAGTGGCGGATTTGAAGCTTTCTTT.

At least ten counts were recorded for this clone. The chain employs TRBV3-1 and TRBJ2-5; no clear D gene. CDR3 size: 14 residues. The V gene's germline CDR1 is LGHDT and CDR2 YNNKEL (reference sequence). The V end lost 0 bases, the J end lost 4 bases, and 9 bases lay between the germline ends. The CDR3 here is CASSQDGIGETQYF. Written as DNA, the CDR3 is TGTGCCAGCAGCCAAGATGGGATTGGAGAGACCCAGTACTTC.

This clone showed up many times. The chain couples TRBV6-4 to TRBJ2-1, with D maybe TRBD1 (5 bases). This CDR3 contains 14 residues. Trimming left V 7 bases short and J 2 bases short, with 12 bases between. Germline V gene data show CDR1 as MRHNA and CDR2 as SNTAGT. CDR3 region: CASKRDRTYNEQFF. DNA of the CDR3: TGTGCCAGCAAACGTGACAGAACCTACAATGAGCAGTTCTTC.

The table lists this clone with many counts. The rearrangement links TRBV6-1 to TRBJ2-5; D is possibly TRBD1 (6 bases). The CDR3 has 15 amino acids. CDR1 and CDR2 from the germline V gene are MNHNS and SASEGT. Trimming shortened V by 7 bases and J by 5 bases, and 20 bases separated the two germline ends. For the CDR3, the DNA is TGTGCCAGCACCACAATCAGGGGTTTATGGGAGACCCAGTACTTC. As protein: CASTTIRGLWETQYF.

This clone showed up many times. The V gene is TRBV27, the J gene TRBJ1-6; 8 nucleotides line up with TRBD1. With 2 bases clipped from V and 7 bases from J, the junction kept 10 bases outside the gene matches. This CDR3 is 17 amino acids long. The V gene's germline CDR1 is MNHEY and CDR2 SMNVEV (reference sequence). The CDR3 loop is CASSLLLRTGSNSPLHF. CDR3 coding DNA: TGTGCCAGCAGTTTACTCCTACGGACAGGGTCGAATTCACCCCTCCACTTT.

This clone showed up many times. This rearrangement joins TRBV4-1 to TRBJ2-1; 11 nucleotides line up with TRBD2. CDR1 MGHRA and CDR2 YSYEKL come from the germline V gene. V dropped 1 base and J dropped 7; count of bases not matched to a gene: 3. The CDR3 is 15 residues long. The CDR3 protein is CASSQGTSGLNEQFF. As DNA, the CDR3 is TGCGCCAGCAGCCAAGGGACTAGCGGGTTAAATGAGCAGTTCTTC.

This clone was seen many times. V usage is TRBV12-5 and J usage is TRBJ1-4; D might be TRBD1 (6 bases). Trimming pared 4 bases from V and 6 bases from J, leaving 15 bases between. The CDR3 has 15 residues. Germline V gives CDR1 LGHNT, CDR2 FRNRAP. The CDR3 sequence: CASGYKTGGYEKLFF. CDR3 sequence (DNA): TGTGCTAGTGGTTATAAGACGGGGGGCTATGAAAAACTGTTTTTT.